The rows below give T cell receptor beta chains drawn from one sample of a study of CD8 T cells in ankylosing spondylitis. TCRdb independently ran MiXCR on the 5' RACE reads; one entry per CDR3 protein. The repertoire includes a few hundred thousand distinct CDR3 sequences, over 9.5% of them detected once, and under 25% sits in the top ten. Material: blood, either unsorted or a sorted T cell fraction (not recorded which). These receptors were taken from a male donor with ankylosing spondylitis or in good health (not recorded which). The CDR3 runs from the conserved cysteine through the conserved F or W. The D gene is left open where the match is weak. Clone size is shown for a subset of rows, as once, few, many or a class of expanded clone.

cdr3_nt	cdr3_aa	j_call	d_call	clone_size	v_call
TGTGCCAGCAGCCAACCGGGACAGGGCTTGGACGAGCAGTACTTC	CASSQPGQGLDEQYF	TRBJ2-7	TRBD1	many	TRBV3-1
TGTGCCAGTAGTACCTGGTCTGGGGGGACAGATACGCAGTATTTT	CASSTWSGGTDTQYF	TRBJ2-3	.	few	TRBV19
TGCAGTGCCCTATCGGGACTAGCGGGGGGCATTTGGGATGAGCAGTTCTTC	CSALSGLAGGIWDEQFF	TRBJ2-1	TRBD2	many	TRBV20-1
TGTGCCAGCAGTAAGGACAGGGCGGGCACTGAAGCTTTCTTT	CASSKDRAGTEAFF	TRBJ1-1	TRBD1	many	TRBV2
TGCAGTGCTAGAGCGGGGGGCGGGGAATCCTACGAGCAGTACTTC	CSARAGGGESYEQYF	TRBJ2-7	.	.	TRBV20-1
TGTGCCAGCAGCCGCCCGGGGTCCCCGTTTACAGATACGCAGTATTTT	CASSRPGSPFTDTQYF	TRBJ2-3	.	.	TRBV7-2
TGCAGTGGCTATGGGACAAGGCGGGCTTTCTTT	CSGYGTRRAFF	TRBJ1-1	.	many	TRBV20-1
TGTGCCAGCAGCCAAGTTGGCGGCCCGTTGACGGCCAACGTCCTGACTTTC	CASSQVGGPLTANVLTF	TRBJ2-6	.	many	TRBV3-1
TGCAGCGTTGAAGACGGGTTAGGGACTAGCGGGAACTACAATGAGCAGTTCTTC	CSVEDGLGTSGNYNEQFF	TRBJ2-1	TRBD2	many	TRBV29-1
TGTGCTAGCAGCTTAGTCCTTAGGGCCTACGAGCAGTACTTC	CASSLVLRAYEQYF	TRBJ2-7	.	many	TRBV7-7
TGTGCCAGCAGCTTAGCGCCTCAGACCTACGAGCAGTACTTC	CASSLAPQTYEQYF	TRBJ2-7	.	.	TRBV7-9
TGTGCCAGCAGTTATTCTAGCGGACGGAGCTCCTACAATGAGCAGTTCTTC	CASSYSSGRSSYNEQFF	TRBJ2-1	TRBD2	.	TRBV7-8
TGTGCCAGCAGCTTGGATGGCAGGAACTATGGCTACACCTTC	CASSLDGRNYGYTF	TRBJ1-2	.	many	TRBV5-5
TGTGCCAGCTCACCAGAAGGGCAGGGGACTCACACTGAAGCTTTCTTT	CASSPEGQGTHTEAFF	TRBJ1-1	.	many	TRBV18
TGTGCCAGCAGCTTAGATGTGTACGCGGGGGGGCGGGAGACCCAGTACTTC	CASSLDVYAGGRETQYF	TRBJ2-5	TRBD2	medium-sized	TRBV11-2
TGCAGTGCTAGAAAAAAGACAGCTCTGGAGACCCAGTACTTC	CSARKKTALETQYF	TRBJ2-5	.	many	TRBV20-1
TGCAGTGCTAGAGATGGGGGGGGTTTACAAGAGACCCAGTACTTC	CSARDGGGLQETQYF	TRBJ2-5	TRBD2	few	TRBV20-1
TGCAGTGCTCCAGACAGAAATAGCAATCAGCCCCAGCATTTT	CSAPDRNSNQPQHF	TRBJ1-5	.	many	TRBV20-1
TGCAGTGCTAGCTCGTCATCCTACGAGCAGTACTTC	CSASSSSYEQYF	TRBJ2-7	.	many	TRBV20-1
TGTGCCAGCTATGGAGGGGCAACTCAACGGGGAAACACCATATATTTT	CASYGGATQRGNTIYF	TRBJ1-3	.	many	TRBV12-3/TRBV12-4
TGCGCCAGCAGCGTGACAGGGAAGGGGGCTAATGAAAAACTGTTTTTT	CASSVTGKGANEKLFF	TRBJ1-4	TRBD1	many	TRBV5-1
TGTGCCAGCAGCTTACTACAGGGGGCGAGATACGAGCAGTACTTC	CASSLLQGARYEQYF	TRBJ2-7	TRBD1	many	TRBV7-9
TGTGCCAGCAGCCGACAGATAGCCAAAAACATTCAGTACTTC	CASSRQIAKNIQYF	TRBJ2-4	.	many	TRBV12-3/TRBV12-4
TGTGCCAGCAGCATGGACAGGGGGCCTATCTATGGCTACACCTTC	CASSMDRGPIYGYTF	TRBJ1-2	TRBD1	.	TRBV12-3/TRBV12-4
TGCGCCAGCAGCATGAGACAGGGTCGAGGGTCTGAAGCTTTCTTT	CASSMRQGRGSEAFF	TRBJ1-1	TRBD1	many	TRBV5-1
TGCAGCGTTGTAGCGGGACGCCAAGAGACCCAGTACTTC	CSVVAGRQETQYF	TRBJ2-5	TRBD2	many	TRBV29-1
TGCAGCATCCCTTTTGGTGGGAACCAAGAGACCCAGTACTTC	CSIPFGGNQETQYF	TRBJ2-5	.	.	TRBV29-1
TGCGCCAGCAGCTCAGGGGGCGCCTACAATGAGCAGTTCTTC	CASSSGGAYNEQFF	TRBJ2-1	TRBD1	many	TRBV5-1
TGTGCCAGCAGGGGCGAGGGCTATGGCTACACCTTC	CASRGEGYGYTF	TRBJ1-2	.	many	TRBV7-2
TGCAGTGCTAGAGATATCAGGGGCAATCAGCCCCAGCATTTT	CSARDIRGNQPQHF	TRBJ1-5	.	many	TRBV20-1
TGTGCCAGCACCGACTTCGATGAGCAGTTCTTC	CASTDFDEQFF	TRBJ2-1	.	few	TRBV7-9
TGCGCCAGCAGCTTGGAGCGGGCCTCCACAGATACGCAGTATTTT	CASSLERASTDTQYF	TRBJ2-3	.	many	TRBV5-1
TGCGCCAGCAGATCGGGGGGACCTAGCACAGATACGCAGTATTTT	CASRSGGPSTDTQYF	TRBJ2-3	TRBD2	many	TRBV5-1
TGCAGTGCTAGGAGCGGGTTGATCACTGAAGCTTTCTTT	CSARSGLITEAFF	TRBJ1-1	.	many	TRBV20-1
TGTGCCAGCAGTTATCGCTGGGAGGAGCAGTACTTC	CASSYRWEEQYF	TRBJ2-7	.	many	TRBV6-6
TGCAGCGTTAAAGCGCTCGGGGCCGGGGCCAACTATGGCTACACCTTC	CSVKALGAGANYGYTF	TRBJ1-2	.	many	TRBV29-1
TGTGCCAGCAGCGTCGACAGGGCCCTAGCTAACTATGGCTACACCTTC	CASSVDRALANYGYTF	TRBJ1-2	TRBD1	many	TRBV12-3/TRBV12-4
TGCAGTGCTCATTACTCTATTGGGACCCAGTACTTC	CSAHYSIGTQYF	TRBJ2-5	.	many	TRBV20-1
TGTGCCAGCAGTGAAGACCGCAGGGTCTCCTACGAGCAGTACTTC	CASSEDRRVSYEQYF	TRBJ2-7	.	.	TRBV25-1
TGTGCCAGCAGTTTTGGGACTAGCGGGAACCAAGAGACCCAGTACTTC	CASSFGTSGNQETQYF	TRBJ2-5	TRBD2	many	TRBV28
TGCAGTGCTAGGCCCAGACAGGGATTTGAGCAGTTCTTC	CSARPRQGFEQFF	TRBJ2-1	TRBD1	few	TRBV20-1
TGTGCCAGCAGCTTAATAGCTAGCGGGGGCAATGAGCAGTTCTTC	CASSLIASGGNEQFF	TRBJ2-1	TRBD2	many	TRBV7-3
TGTGCCAGCAGCTATAATACAGGGGGCGACTATGGCTACACCTTC	CASSYNTGGDYGYTF	TRBJ1-2	TRBD1	few	TRBV9
TGTGCCAGCAGCGCCGGTACATCGGACAATGAGCAGTTCTTC	CASSAGTSDNEQFF	TRBJ2-1	.	many	TRBV9
TGTGCCAGCAGTTTTCTGCCCATGGGAGAGTCCACAGATACGCAGTATTTT	CASSFLPMGESTDTQYF	TRBJ2-3	.	many	TRBV12-3/TRBV12-4
TGTGCCACCAGCGTGGAAGGGGTGACAGATACGCAGTATTTT	CATSVEGVTDTQYF	TRBJ2-3	.	many	TRBV15
TGTGCCAGCGGCGTCCGGTACGCAATCGCCTACGAGCAGTACTTC	CASGVRYAIAYEQYF	TRBJ2-7	.	.	TRBV12-3/TRBV12-4
TGCAGTGCTAGAGGACCGACTAATCAGCCCCAGCATTTT	CSARGPTNQPQHF	TRBJ1-5	.	few	TRBV20-1
TGCAGTGCAGTTCGGTCCCCCGGGGAGCTGTTTTTT	CSAVRSPGELFF	TRBJ2-2	.	.	TRBV20-1
TGTGCCAGCAGCGCAACAGATACGCAGTATTTT	CASSATDTQYF	TRBJ2-3	.	many	TRBV9
TGTGCCAGCAGCTTATCTGCTAGCGGGGCCCCAGATACGCAGTATTTT	CASSLSASGAPDTQYF	TRBJ2-3	TRBD2	many	TRBV7-6
TGCGCCAGCAGCGGGAGCGGGGACCAACCCTTAAGCACAGATACGCAGTATTTT	CASSGSGDQPLSTDTQYF	TRBJ2-3	TRBD2	many	TRBV5-1
TGTGCCAGCAGTACCACGGGATACAAAAACATTCAGTACTTC	CASSTTGYKNIQYF	TRBJ2-4	.	many	TRBV6-1
TGTGCTAGTGGACGGACTAGCGGGTCCTACAATGAGCAGTTCTTC	CASGRTSGSYNEQFF	TRBJ2-1	TRBD2	.	TRBV12-5
TGTGCCAGCAGCTCGACAAGCCAAGAGACCCAGTACTTC	CASSSTSQETQYF	TRBJ2-5	.	.	TRBV2
TGTGCCAGCAGTGAGACAGGACGGGAGACCCAGTACTTC	CASSETGRETQYF	TRBJ2-5	.	many	TRBV2
TGTGCCAGCAGCCACGGACAGCTATTGAACACTGAAGCTTTCTTT	CASSHGQLLNTEAFF	TRBJ1-1	.	many	TRBV12-3/TRBV12-4
TGTGCCAGCAGAACAGCAGGGCGTACGCAGTATTTT	CASRTAGRTQYF	TRBJ2-3	.	few	TRBV6-1
TGCAGTGCGGCCCGGGAGGATCAGCCCCAGCATTTT	CSAAREDQPQHF	TRBJ1-5	.	many	TRBV20-1